One and the same sample provided the 27 T cell receptor beta chains below, sequenced in a study of OX40 agonist ivuxolimab in advanced cancers. Clones were read by immunoSEQ multiplex PCR, and TCRdb kept only the in-frame ones, dropping some. The data contain about 18,000 clones, roughly 74% of them seen just once; the ten biggest clones take up roughly 15%. The specimen comprised CD4+ or CD8+ T cells sorted from blood, sampled in a trial of the OX40 agonist ivuxolimab. Source of these receptors: an adult with an advanced solid tumor such as melanoma, head and neck, liver or kidney cancer.

The gene calls are TRBV4-1 and TRBJ1-1; the match to TRBD1 covers 7 bases. Trimming at V came to 4 bases and at J to 0 bases, leaving 8 bases not matched to a gene. CDR3 length: 16 residues. The germline gives CDR1 MGHRA, CDR2 YSYEKL. Written as DNA, the CDR3 is TGCGCCAGCAGCCCAGGGCGAGGGGGCTTGAACACTGAAGCTTTCTTT. Translating it yields CASSPGRGGLNTEAFF.

The chain uses TRBV7-2 and TRBJ2-7; D unresolved. CDR3 size: 12 residues. The V gene's germline CDR1 is SGHTA and CDR2 FQGNSA. With 4 bases removed from V and 6 bases from J, the gap between germline ends came to 10 bases. As DNA, the CDR3 is TGTGCCAGCAGCTCTCTCCCGATCGAGCAGTACTTC. As protein: CASSSLPIEQYF. The variable domain in full, completed from reference TRBV7-2 and TRBJ2-7, reads GAGVSQSPSNKVTEKGKDVELRCDPISGHTALYWYRQSLGQGLEFLIYFQGNSAPDKSGLPSDRFSAERTGGSVSTLTIQRTQQEDSAVYLCASSSLPIEQYFGPGTRLTVT.

This sequence joins TRBV7-3 and TRBJ1-2, with D unresolved. V shed 0 bases and J shed 3 bases, with 11 bases lying between them. This CDR3 comprises 15 residues. From germline, CDR1 is SGHTA and CDR2 FQGTGA. Here the CDR3 DNA reads TGTGCCAGCAGCTTAACTCACAACCCGGACTATGGCTACACCTTC. This translates into CASSLTHNPDYGYTF. Based on the CDR3 plus reference TRBV7-3 and TRBJ1-2, the full variable domain is GAGVSQTPSNKVTEKGKYVELRCDPISGHTALYWYRQSLGQGPEFLIYFQGTGAADDSGLPNDRFFAVRPEGSVSTLKIQRTERGDSAVYLCASSLTHNPDYGYTFGSGTRLTVV.

A remark on this clone: A read error may account for a junction end that differs from germline. The chain links TRBV6-5 to TRBJ2-5; tentatively, D is TRBD1 (6 bases). The CDR3 sequence is 13 residues long. Germline V gene data show CDR1 as MNHEY and CDR2 as SVGAGI. The CDR3 region has the DNA TGCCACCTTTCGGACAGCCAGCAAGAGACCCAGTACTTC. Protein product: CHLSDSQQETQYF.

The J gene is TRBJ2-5, the V gene TRBV11-2; 11 bases agree with TRBD2. Germline assignment: CDR1 SGHAT and CDR2 FQNNGV. The V gene end was trimmed by 1 base and the J gene end by 3 bases; junction bases not matched to a gene: 7. This CDR3 has 17 residues. The CDR3, as DNA: TGTGCCAGCAGCTTAGGAACTAGCGGGGGTTCTGAAGAGACCCAGTACTTC. It translates to CASSLGTSGGSEETQYF.

The DNA of the CDR3 is TGTGCCAGCAGGGCAGGGGGCATTAGTAATTCACCCCTCCACTTT. Translating gives CASRAGGISNSPLHF. V usage is TRBV28 and J usage is TRBJ1-6; 8 nucleotides align to TRBD1. The ends lost 6 bases at V and 6 bases at J; junction bases unmatched: 7. The germline V gene encodes CDR1 MDHEN and CDR2 SYDVKM. The length of the CDR3 is 15 residues.

The table lists this clone with a few counts. The rearrangement uses TRBV7-6 and TRBJ1-3; possibly TRBD1 for D (5 bases). Per the germline V gene, CDR1 is SGHVS and CDR2 is FNYEAQ. The CDR3 runs to 16 residues. With 2 bases removed from V and 2 bases from J, the gap between germline ends came to 13 bases. The DNA of the CDR3 is TGTGCCAGCAGCTTACGTGACAGCAACGCTGGAAACACCATATATTTT. This translates into CASSLRDSNAGNTIYF.

The genes are TRBV11-2 and TRBJ2-5; D call uncertain. Near its end, the DNA agrees better with TRBJ2-7, so the J call may be wrong. The germline V gene has CDR1 SGHAT and CDR2 FQNNGV. This CDR3 contains 14 residues. Here the CDR3 reads CASSLGTLGYEQYF. The CDR3 bases are TGTGCCAGCAGCTTAGGTACGCTTGGCTACGAGCAGTACTTC.

The gene calls are TRBV7-2 and TRBJ1-6; 7 nucleotides match TRBD1. The CDR3 is 16 amino acids. Trimming took 1 base from V and 6 from J; bases not matched to a gene: 6. Germline-derived CDR1 and CDR2 are SGHTA and FQGNSA. CDR3 in DNA: TGTGCCAGCAGCTTAGTAGCGGACAGGTCTAATTCACCCCTCCACTTT. Protein product: CASSLVADRSNSPLHF.

The chain is built from TRBV6-1 and TRBJ1-1, with D maybe TRBD1 (5 bases). Trimming removed 10 bases at V and 10 bases at J, with 22 bases between. CDR3 size: 13 residues. Germline CDR1 and CDR2: MNHNS and SASEGT. In DNA form, the CDR3 reads TGTGCCACCCCGGGACGGAGCTTTTTAGGAGCTTTCTTT. Its translation is CATPGRSFLGAFF.

The chain couples TRBV7-2 to TRBJ2-2; D call uncertain. Germline V gene lookup returns CDR1 SGHTA and CDR2 FQGNSA. The CDR3 totals 13 residues. V lost 5 bases and J lost 5, with 9 bases in between. For the CDR3, the DNA is TGTGCCAGCAGCGAGAATTGGACCGGGGAGCTGTTTTTT. Its translation: CASSENWTGELFF.

The chain joins TRBV6-6 to TRBJ1-6; D remains unclear. The CDR3 runs to 15 residues. V was cut by 4 bases and J by 8 bases, with 15 bases left in between. Looked up from germline, CDR1 is MNHNY and CDR2 is SVGAGI (reference sequence). The CDR3 DNA sequence: TGTGCCAGCAGTTCCCCCCCCACCGAACATTCACCCCTCCACTTT. Residues: CASSSPPTEHSPLHF.

J is TRBJ1-4 and V is TRBV2; D remains ambiguous. Germline CDR1 is SNHLY and CDR2 is FYNNEI. Deletions cut 4 bases from V and 5 bases from J, with 11 bases between. The CDR3 sequence is 14 residues long. The CDR3 reads CASSVGDANEKLFF. The CDR3 nucleotides are TGTGCCAGCAGTGTGGGAGACGCGAATGAAAAACTGTTTTTT.

This chain joins TRBV29-1 and TRBJ2-7, with D hard to call. Trimming stripped 3 bases from V and 4 bases from J, with 10 bases between. CDR1 is SQVTM, CDR2 ANQGSEA, per germline. This CDR3 has 12 amino acids. The CDR3 sequence is CSVEGQTYEQYF. Written as DNA, the CDR3 is TGCAGCGTTGAGGGCCAGACTTACGAGCAGTACTTC.

This chain links TRBV30 with TRBJ2-1, with TRBD2 matching 11 bases. CDR3 length: 15 amino acids. Germline values: CDR1 GTSNPN, CDR2 SVGIG (reference sequence). Unmatched junction bases numbered 7, after V lost 3 bases and J lost 6 bases. This chain's CDR3 is CAWRPGLAELNEQFF. The CDR3 region has the DNA TGTGCCTGGAGACCGGGACTAGCGGAGCTCAATGAGCAGTTCTTC.

The V and J genes are TRBV21-1 and TRBJ1-1. TRBV21-1 is deemed a pseudogene. The CDR3 length is 16 residues. CDR3 coding DNA: TGTGCCAGCAGCCAACTAATAGCCACAATTCGCACTGAAGCTTTCTTT. This codes for CASSQLIATIRTEAFF.

The chain recombines TRBV11-1 with TRBJ1-1; 7 bases are a match to TRBD1. The V gene end was trimmed by 1 base and the J gene end by 0 bases; junction bases not matched to a gene: 2. The germline V gene encodes CDR1 SGHAT and CDR2 FQDESV (reference sequence). This CDR3 has 15 residues. CDR3 region: CASSLGGQLNTEAFF. In nucleotides, the CDR3 is TGTGCCAGCAGCTTAGGGGGACAGCTGAACACTGAAGCTTTCTTT.

The chain recombines TRBV7-3 with TRBJ2-2; 9 bases are a match to TRBD1. The CDR3 extends over 15 amino acids. Trimming cost V 5 bases and J 7 bases; bases outside gene matches: 8. The germline V gene encodes CDR1 SGHTA and CDR2 FQGTGA. As DNA, the CDR3 is TGTGCCAGCAGCCAAACAGGGGGCGGCCTCGGGGAGCTGTTTTTT. Its protein is CASSQTGGGLGELFF.

The chain employs TRBV16 and TRBJ2-2, with D perhaps TRBD2 (5 bases). CDR1 and CDR2 (germline): KGHSY, FQNENV. The CDR3 totals 15 residues. Trimming removed 2 bases from V and 6 bases from J, with 13 bases in between. The CDR3 bases are TGTGCCAGCAGCCAAACCCTAGAGGGCCCCGGGGAGCTGTTTTTT. Protein sequence: CASSQTLEGPGELFF.

The chain recombines TRBV4-2 with TRBJ2-7, with 13 bases matching TRBD2. Germline trimming cut 3 bases from V and 0 bases from J; bases unmatched to any gene: 2. The CDR3 covers 16 residues. Germline V gene lookup returns CDR1 LGHNA and CDR2 YNFKEQ. CDR3 protein: CASSQGTSGNSYEQYF. CDR3 coding DNA: TGTGCCAGCAGCCAGGGGACTAGCGGGAACTCCTACGAGCAGTACTTC.

The chain carries TRBV5-1 and TRBJ1-6; no clear D gene. Germline CDR1 and CDR2: SGHRS and YFSETQ. The CDR3 is made up of 14 amino acids. V lost 0 bases and J lost 13, with 14 bases in between. The CDR3 bases are TGCGCCAGCAGCTTGGGTACGGTGAAAGGTCCCCTCCACTTT. This encodes CASSLGTVKGPLHF.

The CDR3 nucleotides read TGTGCCAGCAGCAAAGATCCGGGGCGCCTGCATCAGCCCCAGCATTTT. Encoded protein: CASSKDPGRLHQPQHF. The chain carries TRBV21-1 and TRBJ1-5. TRBV21-1 is a pseudogene segment. The CDR3 has 16 residues.

The J gene is TRBJ2-7, the V gene TRBV5-6, with 14 bases aligning to TRBD2. Trimming took 5 bases from V and 2 from J; bases not matched to a gene: 3. The CDR3 is 15 residues long. Germline lookup yields CDR1 SGHDT and CDR2 YYEEEE. Here the CDR3 DNA reads TGTGCCAGCAGGGGGACTAGCGGGAGTACCTACGAGCAGTACTTC. Translating gives CASRGTSGSTYEQYF.

The chain links TRBV5-5 to TRBJ1-2, with D hard to call. Trimming stripped 1 base from V and 6 bases from J, with 13 bases between. Germline values: CDR1 SGHKS, CDR2 YYEKEE (reference sequence). The CDR3 loop spans 14 amino acids. CDR3 in DNA: TGTGCCAGCAGCTTGTGGGTCGGATCGGATGGCTACACCTTC. Its translation is CASSLWVGSDGYTF.

The chain carries TRBV5-1 and TRBJ2-3, with D uncertain. Trimming left V 5 bases short and J 0 bases short, with 7 bases between. This CDR3 contains 13 residues. CDR1 is SGHRS and CDR2 is YFSETQ in the germline V gene. CDR3 loop: CASRSTSTDTQYF. The DNA for the CDR3 is TGCGCCAGCAGGAGCACTAGCACAGATACGCAGTATTTT.

The chain carries TRBV5-8 and TRBJ1-1; maybe TRBD1 (5 bases). Between the trimmed V and J ends, which lost 0 bases and 6 bases, there was a span of 15 bases. Germline V gene lookup returns CDR1 SGHTS and CDR2 YDEGEE. The CDR3 spans 15 residues. CDR3 bases: TGTGCCAGCAGCTTGGCCTATGGGGACTTGGCTGAAGCTTTCTTT. Residues: CASSLAYGDLAEAFF.

In this sample, this clone turned up a few times. This chain links TRBV6-1 with TRBJ1-6; TRBD1 is a possible D gene (6 bases). The CDR3 extends over 15 amino acids. V lost 7 bases, J lost 5 bases, and 15 bases lay in between. Germline V gene lookup returns CDR1 MNHNS and CDR2 SASEGT. This chain's CDR3 is CASTIGQMDNSPLHF. DNA of the CDR3: TGTGCCAGCACCATAGGACAGATGGATAATTCACCCCTCCACTTT.